Listed below are T cell receptor beta chains from one sample, sequenced in a study of blood T cells in healthy people across ages. TCRdb fed the 5' RACE reads into MiXCR, producing one record per CDR3 protein. The profile shows 700,000 to 950,000 distinct CDR3 sequences, approximately 39% of them singletons. The specimen was blood. The receptors come from a woman between 55 and 75 years old in good health. Each CDR3 is given with its conserved first and last residue. A D gene is named only where the DNA matches it firmly. The listing skips clone size in some rows; elsewhere it reads once, few, many or a size class.

TRBD1	-	TRBV4-2	TRBJ2-1	CASSQDGTVNEQFF	TGTGCCAGCAGCCAAGACGGGACAGTCAATGAGCAGTTCTTC
TRBD1	once	TRBV27	TRBJ2-7	CASSSGTGASYEQYF	TGTGCCAGCAGCTCCGGGACAGGAGCTTCCTACGAGCAGTACTTC
-	-	TRBV3-1	TRBJ1-1	CASSQGIRENTEAFF	TGTGCCAGCAGCCAAGGAATAAGGGAGAACACTGAAGCTTTCTTT
-	few	TRBV14	TRBJ1-3	CASSQEPLRAGNTIYF	TGTGCCAGCAGCCAAGAGCCGCTAAGGGCTGGAAACACCATATATTTT
-	few	TRBV20-1	TRBJ2-1	CSADPFRINEQFF	TGCAGTGCCGACCCTTTTCGAATCAATGAGCAGTTCTTC
TRBD1	few	TRBV28	TRBJ1-2	CAIPMTGSYGYTF	TGTGCCATCCCGATGACAGGGAGCTATGGCTACACCTTC
-	-	TRBV7-2	TRBJ2-4	CASSSTGILRSGQYF	TGTGCCAGCAGCTCAACAGGAATATTACGTTCCGGGCAGTACTTC
TRBD1	many	TRBV29-1	TRBJ1-2	CSVEEVLGQGGGYTF	TGCAGCGTTGAAGAGGTCTTAGGACAGGGAGGAGGCTACACCTTC
-	-	TRBV4-2	TRBJ2-7	CASSQDRADHNEQYF	TGTGCCAGCAGCCAAGATCGAGCGGACCACAATGAGCAGTACTTC
-	-	TRBV28	TRBJ1-2	CAGRAPDSYGYTF	TGTGCCGGCAGGGCCCCGGACTCTTATGGCTACACCTTC
-	-	TRBV6-5	TRBJ1-5	CASSYSVGQPQHF	TGTGCCAGCAGTTACAGTGTTGGGCAGCCCCAGCATTTT
-	-	TRBV7-2	TRBJ2-1	CASSLVTGRAYNEQFF	TGTGCCAGCAGCTTAGTCACGGGACGAGCCTACAATGAGCAGTTCTTC
TRBD2	-	TRBV25-1	TRBJ2-7	CASSGRLAESYEQYF	TGTGCCAGCAGTGGACGACTAGCGGAATCCTACGAGCAGTACTTC
TRBD1	-	TRBV29-1	TRBJ2-3	CSVEDLPRGPTTDTQYF	TGCAGCGTTGAAGATTTACCCAGGGGGCCCACCACAGATACGCAGTATTTT
TRBD1	-	TRBV7-9	TRBJ1-4	CASSYRGRGEKLFF	TGTGCCAGCAGCTACAGGGGGCGGGGTGAAAAACTGTTTTTT
-	-	TRBV6-5	TRBJ1-5	CASSDSESSVQHF	TGTGCCAGCAGTGACTCCGAGTCAAGCGTCCAGCATTTT
TRBD1	-	TRBV5-5	TRBJ2-1	CASSWGGQGYVGRQFF	TGTGCCAGCAGCTGGGGGGGACAGGGTTACGTAGGAAGGCAGTTCTTC
-	-	TRBV24-1	TRBJ2-1	CATRQGGGAELFF	TGTGCCACTCGGCAGGGGGGAGGGGCGGAGTTGTTCTTC
-	-	TRBV3-1	TRBJ2-7	CASSQDQREQYF	TGTGCCAGCAGCCAAGATCAGCGCGAGCAGTACTTC
-	few	TRBV29-1	TRBJ2-7	CSVEEGQGKLQYF	TGCAGCGTTGAAGAAGGCCAGGGGAAACTCCAGTACTTC
TRBD1	few	TRBV12-3/TRBV12-4	TRBJ2-1	CASFPNTGGNEQFF	TGTGCCAGCTTCCCAAATACAGGGGGTAATGAGCAGTTCTTC
TRBD1	-	TRBV14	TRBJ2-7	CANSPRTGGYEQYF	TGTGCCAACAGCCCTCGGACAGGGGGTTACGAGCAGTACTTC
TRBD2	-	TRBV20-1	TRBJ2-7	CSARDMASGIYEQYF	TGCAGTGCTAGAGATATGGCTAGCGGGATCTACGAGCAGTACTTC
TRBD1	few	TRBV7-2	TRBJ1-6	CASSPLRTGKFSPLHF	TGTGCCAGCAGCCCGCTGAGGACAGGGAAGTTTTCACCCCTCCACTTT
TRBD2	once	TRBV20-1	TRBJ2-1	CSAFPLAGETNEQFF	TGCAGTGCTTTCCCTCTGGCGGGGGAAACCAATGAGCAGTTCTTC
TRBD2	few	TRBV4-3	TRBJ2-3	CASSQGGGTVDTQYF	TGCGCCAGCAGCCAAGGGGGGGGTACGGTGGATACGCAGTATTTT
-	-	TRBV25-1	TRBJ2-3	CASSDAAFTDTQYF	TGTGCCAGCAGTGATGCGGCGTTCACAGATACGCAGTATTTT
TRBD1	few	TRBV7-9	TRBJ2-1	CASSLGQRMSSEQFF	TGTGCCAGCAGCTTGGGACAGCGAATGTCGTCTGAGCAGTTCTTC
-	-	TRBV6-6	TRBJ2-2	CASSYSGDVAGELFF	TGTGCCAGCAGTTACTCTGGGGACGTCGCCGGGGAGCTGTTTTTT
TRBD2	-	TRBV27	TRBJ2-3	CASSLELAGTDAQYF	TGTGCCAGCAGTCTCGAATTAGCGGGCACAGATGCGCAGTATTTT
-	many	TRBV7-2	TRBJ1-2	CASSLDPLGGGYTF	TGTGCCAGCAGCTTGGACCCTCTCGGGGGTGGCTACACCTTC
TRBD2	-	TRBV20-1	TRBJ2-7	CSAGPSGGTYEQYF	TGCAGTGCGGGCCCCAGCGGGGGGACCTACGAGCAGTACTTC
-	few	TRBV15	TRBJ2-5	CATGERRQTQYF	TGTGCCACGGGGGAGAGAAGGCAGACCCAGTACTTC
-	many	TRBV24-1	TRBJ1-2	CATSAEAGDYGYTF	TGTGCCACCAGTGCCGAGGCAGGGGACTATGGCTACACCTTC
-	few	TRBV20-1	TRBJ2-4	CSEARVAKNIQYF	TGCAGTGAGGCCAGAGTAGCCAAAAACATTCAGTACTTC
TRBD1	few	TRBV7-3	TRBJ2-1	CASSIPGTGAREQFF	TGTGCCAGCAGCATACCCGGGACAGGCGCCCGTGAGCAGTTCTTC
TRBD2	few	TRBV6-5	TRBJ2-1	CASRRLANSYNEQFF	TGTGCCAGCAGACGACTAGCGAACTCCTACAATGAGCAGTTCTTC
-	few	TRBV27	TRBJ2-4	CASSLLSTKGKNIQYF	TGTGCCAGCAGTTTACTTAGCACAAAAGGCAAAAACATTCAGTACTTC
TRBD2	few	TRBV5-5	TRBJ2-5	CASSLRGLAGVRETQYF	TGTGCCAGCAGCTTGCGGGGACTAGCGGGAGTAAGGGAGACCCAGTACTTC
TRBD2	-	TRBV6-6	TRBJ2-2	CASSYEASGSTGELFF	TGTGCCAGCAGTTACGAGGCTAGCGGTAGCACCGGGGAGCTGTTTTTT
-	-	TRBV6-2/TRBV6-3	TRBJ2-5	CASIPEGRRETQYF	TGTGCCAGCATCCCCGAGGGGCGGAGAGAGACCCAGTACTTC
-	many	TRBV5-1	TRBJ2-5	CASSFQETQYF	TGTGCCAGCAGTTTTCAAGAGACCCAGTACTTC
TRBD2	many	TRBV7-2	TRBJ2-7	CASRLAGSEQYF	TGTGCCAGCAGACTAGCGGGATCCGAGCAGTACTTC
-	once	TRBV7-2	TRBJ2-1	CASSLKEQPDNEQFF	TGTGCCAGCAGCTTAAAGGAACAACCCGACAATGAGCAGTTCTTC
-	-	TRBV5-1	TRBJ1-2	CASSWLGGAYGYTF	TGCGCCAGCAGTTGGTTAGGTGGTGCCTATGGCTACACCTTC
-	-	TRBV7-9	TRBJ2-7	CASSFSPRGYEQYF	TGTGCCAGCAGCTTTTCCCCGCGTGGCTACGAGCAGTACTTC
-	-	TRBV12-3/TRBV12-4	TRBJ1-1	CASSFRGDREAFF	TGTGCCAGCAGTTTTAGGGGTGACCGTGAAGCTTTCTTT
TRBD1	few	TRBV6-1	TRBJ2-7	CASRQITGGSYEQYF	TGTGCCAGCAGGCAAATAACAGGGGGCTCCTACGAGCAGTACTTC
-	few	TRBV2	TRBJ2-5	CASSGPGDQETQYF	TGTGCCAGCAGTGGACCGGGGGATCAGGAGACCCAGTACTTC
-	-	TRBV7-2	TRBJ2-1	CASSQRVGAGEQFF	TGTGCCAGCAGCCAACGGGTCGGCGCTGGGGAGCAGTTCTTC
TRBD1	-	TRBV2	TRBJ1-5	CASSDGTGNQPQHF	TGTGCCAGCAGTGATGGGACAGGCAATCAGCCCCAGCATTTT
TRBD1	-	TRBV5-6	TRBJ2-3	CASSITGGSTDTQYF	TGTGCCAGCTCAATAACAGGGGGGTCAACAGATACGCAGTATTTT
-	many	TRBV10-3	TRBJ2-1	CAISESNSEQFF	TGTGCCATCAGTGAGTCTAACAGTGAGCAGTTCTTC
TRBD2	-	TRBV20-1	TRBJ2-5	CSASGRVQETQYF	TGCAGTGCTAGCGGGAGGGTTCAAGAGACCCAGTACTTC
-	few	TRBV27	TRBJ1-5	CASSSGPYGNQPQHF	TGTGCCAGCAGCTCCGGACCATATGGCAATCAGCCCCAGCATTTT
TRBD2	-	TRBV7-2	TRBJ2-5	CACSLDPAGLIQETQYF	TGTGCCTGCAGCTTAGATCCAGCGGGGCTGATTCAAGAGACCCAGTACTTC
-	-	TRBV6-5	TRBJ2-5	CAASRQGAGTQYF	TGTGCCGCCTCTAGACAGGGAGCGGGGACCCAGTACTTC
-	few	TRBV7-2	TRBJ2-2	CASSLLDPGTGELFF	TGTGCCAGCAGCTTATTAGACCCCGGGACCGGGGAGCTGTTTTTT
TRBD2	once	TRBV18	TRBJ2-1	CASSPGTSGRANNEQFF	TGTGCCAGCTCACCCGGGACTAGCGGGAGGGCCAATAATGAGCAGTTCTTC
-	-	TRBV11-2	TRBJ2-1	CASSLLMAQPADRDYNEQFF	TGTGCCAGCAGCTTACTTATGGCCCAGCCCGCGGACAGAGATTACAATGAGCAGTTCTTC